These 18 T cell receptor beta chains originate from one sample sequenced in a study of ipilimumab plus nivolumab after autologous stem cell transplantation (TCRdb year 2021). Libraries were prepared through the immunoSEQ multiplex PCR assay. The source is immuneACCESS, and TCRdb retained only in-frame sequences with V and J called. Part of the clones is not carried over; for the studies checked, unresolved V genes explain less than half of this, and the remainder is unexplained. Here the sample has tens of thousands of clones; 80% to 95% occur a single time. 0.9% of the sample is taken by the ten largest. The source material was PBMCs, sampled in a trial of ipilimumab plus nivolumab as post-transplant consolidation. These receptors all come from a male donor with multiple myeloma.

The genes are TRBV19 and TRBJ1-5, with 9 bases fitting TRBD1. CDR3 length: 14 amino acids. The V gene end was trimmed by 6 bases and the J gene end by 2 bases; junction bases not matched to a gene: 2. Per the germline V gene, CDR1 is LNHDA and CDR2 is SQIVND (reference sequence). The CDR3 bases are TGTGCCAGTAGGAGACAGGGGGGCAATCAGCCCCAGCATTTT. This encodes CASRRQGGNQPQHF.

This chain joins TRBV18 and TRBJ1-4; 7 bases agree with TRBD1. Germline V gives CDR1 KGHSH, CDR2 LQKENI. The V gene end was trimmed by 3 bases and the J gene end by 8 bases; junction bases not matched to a gene: 15. The length of the CDR3 is 17 residues. The CDR3, as DNA: TGTGCCAGCTCACCCAGGAGCGGCAGGGGGAGAGGCGAAAAACTGTTTTTT. It specifies CASSPRSGRGRGEKLFF.

The rearrangement joins TRBV4-1 to TRBJ1-2; D might be TRBD1 (5 bases). The germline gives CDR1 MGHRA, CDR2 YSYEKL. The CDR3 runs 14 residues. With 1 base removed from V and 14 bases from J, the gap between germline ends came to 20 bases. CDR3 protein: CASSQADRDVTCTF. The CDR3 bases are TGCGCCAGCAGCCAAGCGGACCGGGACGTCACTTGTACCTTC.

The chain employs TRBV6-1 and TRBJ1-2; weak D call: TRBD1 (5 bases). The CDR3 contains 14 residues. V lost 7 bases, J lost 4 bases, and 16 bases lay in between. Per the germline V gene, CDR1 is MNHNS and CDR2 is SASEGT. The DNA of the CDR3 is TGTGCCAGCATCCTCAGCAGGGCGAGCTATGGCTACACCTTC. Translated, it gives CASILSRASYGYTF.

The chain links TRBV11-2 to TRBJ2-2, with D tentatively TRBD2 (6 bases). The V and J ends lost 5 bases and 6 bases respectively, with 10 bases between them. The CDR3 is 13 amino acids. CDR1 is SGHAT and CDR2 is FQNNGV in the germline V gene. CDR3 amino acids: CASSRLDPGELFF. Here the CDR3 DNA reads TGTGCCAGCAGCAGACTAGATCCCGGGGAGCTGTTTTTT.

J is TRBJ1-5 and V is TRBV27, with D possibly TRBD1 on 5 matching bases. CDR1 is MNHEY, CDR2 SMNVEV, per germline (reference sequence). Trimming removed 2 bases at V and 7 bases at J, with 12 bases between. The CDR3 has 14 residues. CDR3 sequence reads: CASSLRSGRQPQHF. CDR3 nucleotide sequence: TGTGCCAGCAGTTTAAGATCGGGACGGCAGCCCCAGCATTTT.

The chain uses TRBV9 and TRBJ2-3, with TRBD2 matching 11 bases. The J segment lost 6 bases and the V segment lost 5 bases, leaving 11 bases of the junction unmatched. The CDR3 has 16 amino acids. CDR1 and CDR2 (germline): SGDLS, YYNGEE. CDR3 sequence (DNA): TGTGCCAGCAGTCATAGCGGGGGGGTTTCCATTGATACGCAGTATTTT. It codes for CASSHSGGVSIDTQYF.

This chain joins TRBV19 and TRBJ1-2; D is perhaps TRBD1 (5 bases). V was pared by 5 bases and J by 7 bases, with 17 bases between. The germline V gene encodes CDR1 LNHDA and CDR2 SQIVND (reference sequence). The CDR3 has 14 amino acids. CDR3 bases: TGTGCCAGTAGTCTCCGCCAGGGTTTGGGTGGCTACACCTTC. This translates into CASSLRQGLGGYTF. Full variable domain (outside the CDR3, taken from reference TRBV19 and TRBJ1-2): DGGITQSPKYLFRKEGQNVTLSCEQNLNHDAMYWYRQDPGQGLRLIYYSQIVNDFQKGDIAEGYSVSREKKESFPLTVTSAQKNPTAFYLCASSLRQGLGGYTFGSGTRLTVV.

The rearrangement links TRBV2 to TRBJ2-7; tentative D call: TRBD1 (5 bases). The CDR3 is 14 amino acids. Germline values: CDR1 SNHLY, CDR2 FYNNEI. Trimming left V 6 bases short and J 0 bases short, with 12 bases between. The CDR3 here is CASRQGPSSYEQYF. The DNA for the CDR3 is TGTGCCAGCAGGCAGGGTCCGAGCTCCTACGAGCAGTACTTC.

The chain uses TRBV9 and TRBJ1-4; D remains unclear. In germline, CDR1 is SGDLS, CDR2 YYNGEE. The V end was cut by 0 bases, the J end by 8 bases, with 11 bases between. The CDR3 loop spans 14 amino acids. The CDR3 nucleotides read TGTGCCAGCAGCGTAGGAGGCCTCGGGGAAAAACTGTTTTTT. This codes for CASSVGGLGEKLFF.

The chain uses TRBV6-6 and TRBJ2-7, with 10 bases fitting TRBD1. Trimming took 7 bases from V and 0 from J; bases not matched to a gene: 6. Germline values: CDR1 MNHNY, CDR2 SVGAGI (reference sequence). CDR3 length: 15 amino acids. CDR3 in DNA: TGTGCCAGCAAACCGGGACAGGGGAGCTCCTACGAGCAGTACTTC. This sequence encodes CASKPGQGSSYEQYF.

The gene calls are TRBV7-2 and TRBJ2-7; TRBD2 matches at 11 bases. Trimming cost V 0 bases and J 2 bases; bases outside gene matches: 6. This CDR3 has 17 amino acids. The germline gives CDR1 SGHTA, CDR2 FQGNSA. CDR3 DNA: TGTGCCAGCAGCTTAGCGCCGCTAGCGGGAGGAGCCTACGAGCAGTACTTC. This codes for CASSLAPLAGGAYEQYF.

The chain is built from TRBV28 and TRBJ2-7; D unclear. Trimming stripped 6 bases from V and 2 bases from J, with 8 bases between. Looked up from germline, CDR1 is MDHEN and CDR2 is SYDVKM. The CDR3 runs to 12 residues. The CDR3 region is CASRETAYEQYF. CDR3 in DNA: TGTGCCAGCAGGGAAACAGCCTACGAGCAGTACTTC.

This chain connects TRBV30 to TRBJ1-3, with 7 nucleotides matching TRBD1. V shed 5 bases and J 2 bases; nucleotides not matched to a gene: 3. This CDR3 is 13 amino acids long. Germline CDR1 and CDR2: GTSNPN and SVGIG (reference sequence). The CDR3 DNA sequence: TGTGCCTGGGCTACAGGGGCTGGAAACACCATATATTTT. Its protein is CAWATGAGNTIYF.

The chain employs TRBV20-1 and TRBJ2-1, with D perhaps matching TRBD1 (6 bases). The V and J ends lost 6 bases and 8 bases respectively, with 11 bases between them. Germline assignment: CDR1 DFQATT and CDR2 SNEGSKA (reference sequence). The length of the CDR3 is 11 residues. The DNA of the CDR3 is TGCAGTGCAGAGGGGGAGTATGAGCAGTTCTTC. It yields the protein CSAEGEYEQFF.

The gene calls are TRBV19 and TRBJ2-6; D unclear. The CDR3 length is 16 residues. V lost 11 bases and J 0 bases, leaving 17 bases between the germline ends. The V gene's germline CDR1 is LNHDA and CDR2 SQIVND (reference sequence). The CDR3 DNA reads as TGTGCCCCGACCCGAAGACGGATCTCTGGGGCCAACGTCCTGACTTTC. Amino acid sequence: CAPTRRRISGANVLTF.

V usage is TRBV18 and J usage is TRBJ2-3; D is unresolved. Trimming stripped 2 bases from V and 2 bases from J, with 14 bases between. Germline CDR1 is KGHSH and CDR2 is LQKENI. CDR3 size: 16 residues. The CDR3 reads CASSPTRSAVTDTQYF. Here the CDR3 DNA reads TGTGCCAGCTCACCAACGAGGTCTGCCGTCACAGATACGCAGTATTTT. Full variable domain (rest looked up from reference TRBV18 and TRBJ2-3): NAGVMQNPRHLVRRRGQEARLRCSPMKGHSHVYWYRQLPEEGLKFMVYLQKENIIDESGMPKERFSAEFPKEGPSILRIQQVVRGDSAAYFCASSPTRSAVTDTQYFGPGTRLTVL.

The J gene is TRBJ1-5, the V gene TRBV6-6; D may be TRBD1 (5 bases). This CDR3 region has 13 residues. Germline V gene sequence: CDR1 MNHNY, CDR2 SVGAGI (reference sequence). V lost 6 bases, J lost 9 bases, and 15 bases lay in between. The CDR3, as DNA: TGTGCCAGCAGAGACGGGGCAATCTGGCCCCAGCATTTT. It yields the protein CASRDGAIWPQHF.